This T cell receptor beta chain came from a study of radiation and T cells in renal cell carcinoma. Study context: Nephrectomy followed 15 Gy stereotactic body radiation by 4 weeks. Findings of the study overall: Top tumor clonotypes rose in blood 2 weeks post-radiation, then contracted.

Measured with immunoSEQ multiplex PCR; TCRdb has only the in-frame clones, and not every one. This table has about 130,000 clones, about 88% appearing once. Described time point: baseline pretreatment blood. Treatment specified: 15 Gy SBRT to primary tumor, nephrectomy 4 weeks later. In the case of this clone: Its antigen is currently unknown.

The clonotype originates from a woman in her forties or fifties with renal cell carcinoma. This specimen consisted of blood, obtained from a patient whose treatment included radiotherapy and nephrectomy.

The CDR3 region is CASSPGTSGGQETQYF. CDR3 nucleotide sequence: TGCGCCAGCAGCCCCGGGACTAGCGGGGGACAAGAGACCCAGTACTTC. The chain couples TRBV5-1 to TRBJ2-5, with 14 bases aligning to TRBD2. Germline V gene lookup returns CDR1 SGHRS and CDR2 YFSETQ. V was pared by 4 bases and J by 2 bases, with 4 bases of the junction left unmatched. The CDR3 consists of 16 residues.